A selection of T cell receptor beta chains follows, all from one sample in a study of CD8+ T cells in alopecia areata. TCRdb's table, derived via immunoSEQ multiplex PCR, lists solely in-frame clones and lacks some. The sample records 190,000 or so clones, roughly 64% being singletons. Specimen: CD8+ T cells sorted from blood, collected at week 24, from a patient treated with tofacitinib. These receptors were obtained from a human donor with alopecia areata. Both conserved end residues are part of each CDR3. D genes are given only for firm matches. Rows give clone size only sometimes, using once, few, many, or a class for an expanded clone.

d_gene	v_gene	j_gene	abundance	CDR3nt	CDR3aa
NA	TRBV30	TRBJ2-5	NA	TGTGCCTGGAGTAATCTGGTGAAAGAGACCCAGTACTTC	CAWSNLVKETQYF
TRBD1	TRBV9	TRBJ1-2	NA	TGTGCCAGCCAGCGTCAACCATGGGACAGGGAGTATGGCTACACCTTC	CASQRQPWDREYGYTF
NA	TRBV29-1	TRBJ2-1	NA	TGCAGCGTGGAGTCAGGTCGCGCCGGCAATGAGCAGTTCTTC	CSVESGRAGNEQFF
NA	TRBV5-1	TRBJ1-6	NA	TGCGCCAGCAGCGCCGGGGCTAATTCACCCCTCCACTTT	CASSAGANSPLHF
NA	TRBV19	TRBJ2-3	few	TGTGCCAGTAGTATCTGGAATACGCAGTATTTT	CASSIWNTQYF
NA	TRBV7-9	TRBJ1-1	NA	TGTGCCAGCAGCTTAGGACAGTTTGAAGCTTTCTTT	CASSLGQFEAFF
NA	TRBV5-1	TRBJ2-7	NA	TGCGCCAGCAGCGCCGCCCAGGGGTTTCTCTACGAGCAGTACTTC	CASSAAQGFLYEQYF
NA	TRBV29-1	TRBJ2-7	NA	TGCAGCGTTGAGATCCGATACGAGCAGTACTTC	CSVEIRYEQYF
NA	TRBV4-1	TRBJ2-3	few	TGCGCCAGCAGAATCTCCTCCCGCGGTACGCAGTATTTT	CASRISSRGTQYF
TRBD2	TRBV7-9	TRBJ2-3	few	TGTGCCAGCAGCTTGGGCGGGGGGGCCGGAGATACGCAGTATTTT	CASSLGGGAGDTQYF
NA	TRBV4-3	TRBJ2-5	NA	TGCGCCAGCAGCCAAGAAGGCCGGGCCCAGTACTTC	CASSQEGRAQYF
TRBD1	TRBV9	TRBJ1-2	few	TGTGCCAGCAGCGGACAGGGTCCCATTAACTATGGCTACACCTTC	CASSGQGPINYGYTF
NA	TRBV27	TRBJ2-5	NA	TGTGCCAGCAGTTTGGGGGGACGTCTGTTTGAGACCCAGTACTTC	CASSLGGRLFETQYF
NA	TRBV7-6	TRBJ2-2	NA	TGTGCCAGCAGCTTAAACGCCCGGGAGCTGTTTTTT	CASSLNARELFF
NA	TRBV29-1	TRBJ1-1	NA	TGCAGCTCCATCGGGGGGAGGACTGAAGCTTTCTTT	CSSIGGRTEAFF
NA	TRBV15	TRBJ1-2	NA	TGTGCCACCAGCAGAGAAGATGTCTCAGAACCACGGGGCTATGGCTACACCTTC	CATSREDVSEPRGYGYTF
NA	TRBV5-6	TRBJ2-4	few	TGTGCCAGCAGCTTATTTCACGTTCCCCATGGGTACATTCAGTACTTC	CASSLFHVPHGYIQYF
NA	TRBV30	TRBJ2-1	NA	TGTGCCTGGAGGCCAGTTCAGGTCAATGAGCAGTTCTTC	CAWRPVQVNEQFF
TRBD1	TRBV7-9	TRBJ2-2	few	TGTGCCAGCAGCCACAGGGGGCCGGACACCGGGGAGCTGTTTTTT	CASSHRGPDTGELFF
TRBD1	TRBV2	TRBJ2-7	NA	TGTGCCAGTGAGGGCCCTGGGACAGGAGGTTACGAGCAGTACTTC	CASEGPGTGGYEQYF
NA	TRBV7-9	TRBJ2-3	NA	TGTGCCAGCAGCTCCCCGGCCAGGGTCGGGGGCACAGATACGCAGTATTTT	CASSSPARVGGTDTQYF